These T cell receptor beta chains were read from a single sample in a study of cytomegalovirus exposure and HLA in healthy donors. This table comes from immunoSEQ multiplex PCR, and its TCRdb copy is limited to in-frame clones, with some not included. Of about 180,000 clones listed, roughly three quarters are singletons. Sequenced material: PBMCs. The receptors derive from a woman aged 50 to 60 in good health and CMV-seropositive. Each CDR3 is given with its conserved first and last residue. The D gene is left open where the match is weak. Clone size is not always given. Where it is, it says once, few, many or a class for expanded clones.

-,TRBJ2-1,TRBV7-9,TRBD2,TGTGCCAGCAGCTTAGGGACTAGCGGGTACAATGAGCAGTTCTTC,CASSLGTSGYNEQFF
-,TRBJ1-1,TRBV5-8,TRBD1,TGTGCCAGCAGCTTGGGGACAGGGCTGGGAGGGAACACTGAAGCTTTCTTT,CASSLGTGLGGNTEAFF
-,TRBJ2-7,TRBV19,TRBD2,TGTGCCAGTACCTCCCAACCGGGAGGGATCTACGAGCAGTACTTC,CASTSQPGGIYEQYF
-,TRBJ1-4,TRBV18,-,TGTGCCTCTACAGGCCTCACTAATGAAAAACTGTTTTTT,CASTGLTNEKLFF
-,TRBJ1-1,TRBV4-1,-,TGCGCCAGCAGCCAAGCGGGCAGGGACACTGAAGCTTTCTTT,CASSQAGRDTEAFF
few,TRBJ1-5,TRBV4-1,-,TGCGCCAGCAGCCAGAGGGTCGGTCAGCCCCAGCATTTT,CASSQRVGQPQHF
-,TRBJ2-7,TRBV5-1,-,TGCGCCAGCAGCCCGGGAAACAGGGTAAGGGACGAGCAGTACTTC,CASSPGNRVRDEQYF
-,TRBJ2-7,TRBV19,-,TGTGCCAGTAGTATAGCTGTTAGGACGAGGGCTTACGAGCAGTACTTC,CASSIAVRTRAYEQYF
-,TRBJ2-7,TRBV28,TRBD1,TGTGCCAGCAGTTTGCCCGGAGGACAGGCCACCTACGAGCAGTACTTC,CASSLPGGQATYEQYF
-,TRBJ1-1,TRBV5-1,TRBD1,TGCGCCAGCAGCTGGGACAGGTTGAACACTGAAGCTTTCTTT,CASSWDRLNTEAFF
few,TRBJ2-1,TRBV5-4,TRBD2,TGTGCCAGCAGCCCAGGGTGGTGGGGGGGTAATGAGCAGTTCTTC,CASSPGWWGGNEQFF
-,TRBJ2-7,TRBV5-4,TRBD1,TGTGCCACTACAGACAGGGGGGACTACGAGCAGTACTTC,CATTDRGDYEQYF
-,TRBJ1-3,TRBV27,-,TGTGCCAGCAGTCAATTCAGGGGCTCTGGAAACACCATATATTTT,CASSQFRGSGNTIYF
-,TRBJ1-1,TRBV6-5,TRBD1,TGTGCCAGCAGTTACTGGGGACAGGGGTATGGGTTAGCTTTCTTT,CASSYWGQGYGLAFF
few,TRBJ1-6,TRBV7-2,TRBD1,TGTGCCAGCAGCGCCCGACAGGGAAGTAATTCACCCCTCCACTTT,CASSARQGSNSPLHF
-,TRBJ1-1,TRBV30,-,TGTGCCTGGAGTGTACTAGGAACAGTGAACACTGAAGCTTTCTTT,CAWSVLGTVNTEAFF
-,TRBJ2-2,TRBV4-3,-,TGCGCCAGCAGCCAAGTCCAGGGCGGGGAGCTGTTTTTT,CASSQVQGGELFF
-,TRBJ1-4,TRBV5-1,TRBD1,TGCGCCAGCAGCGGCGGGACAGGGGACCCAACTAATGAAAAACTGTTTTTT,CASSGGTGDPTNEKLFF
-,TRBJ2-1,TRBV9,TRBD2,TGTGCCAGCAGCGTAGTGGCTTCGGGGGGGAGCTCCTACAATGAGCAGTTCTTC,CASSVVASGGSSYNEQFF
-,TRBJ1-2,TRBV4-3,TRBD1,TGCGCCAGCAGCCAAGTAAATGGACAGGCTTCTAACTATGGCTACACCTTC,CASSQVNGQASNYGYTF
few,TRBJ2-7,TRBV19,TRBD2,TGTGCCAGCCGGGCAGGCGCTAGCGGGAATCGCTACGAGCAGTACTTC,CASRAGASGNRYEQYF
-,TRBJ1-4,TRBV19,-,TGTGCCAGTAGCACGGACAAGTTTGAAAAACTGTTTTTT,CASSTDKFEKLFF
few,TRBJ2-7,TRBV6-1,TRBD1,TGTGCCAGCAGTGCGGGCACAGGGGGAACCTACGAGCAGTACTTC,CASSAGTGGTYEQYF
once,TRBJ2-5,TRBV4-1,-,TGCGCCAGCAGCCGAGAGACAGGAGCGTACCAAGAGACCCAGTACTTC,CASSRETGAYQETQYF
-,TRBJ1-4,TRBV7-9,-,TGTGCCAGCAGCTTAGGGAGCGCAACTAATGAAAAACTGTTTTTT,CASSLGSATNEKLFF
few,TRBJ1-1,TRBV5-4,-,TGTGCCAGCAGCTTTCGAGGGGGGGATTGGGACACTGAAGCTTTCTTT,CASSFRGGDWDTEAFF
-,TRBJ1-5,TRBV19,TRBD1,TGTGCCAGTAGTACAGACAGGGGGGCATCCAATCAGCCCCAGCATTTT,CASSTDRGASNQPQHF
-,TRBJ2-3,TRBV10-3,-,TGTGCCATCAGTGAGCCATCACAGGGTGATACGCAGTATTTT,CAISEPSQGDTQYF
-,TRBJ1-2,TRBV30,-,TGTGCCTGGGACTGGGGGGGGGCGTCTAACTATGGCTACACCTTC,CAWDWGGASNYGYTF
once,TRBJ2-5,TRBV10-3,TRBD1,TGTGCCATCAGCACGACAGGGGGCGGGGGGAACCAAGAGACCCAGTACTTC,CAISTTGGGGNQETQYF
-,TRBJ1-5,TRBV6-1,TRBD1,TGTGCCAGCAGTGCACACAGGGGGTCCGGCAATCAGCCCCAGCATTTT,CASSAHRGSGNQPQHF
-,TRBJ2-7,TRBV6-5,-,TGTGCCAGCAGTTATGATCCAGGGAACTCCTACGAGCAGTACTTC,CASSYDPGNSYEQYF
-,TRBJ1-2,TRBV5-4,-,TGTGCCAGCAGCCTGGAGCAACCAGGAACTGGCTACACCTTC,CASSLEQPGTGYTF
-,TRBJ2-1,TRBV9,TRBD2,TGTGCCAGCAGCGCTCCTCGGGGGAGGGTCCCCGGGGAGCAGTTCTTC,CASSAPRGRVPGEQFF
-,TRBJ2-3,TRBV7-2,-,TGTGCCAGCAGTGTACCACAGGGCACGCAGTATTTT,CASSVPQGTQYF
-,TRBJ2-6,TRBV10-3,TRBD1,TGTGCCATGGGACAGGGGGCTGGGGCCAACGGCCTGACTTTC,CAMGQGAGANGLTF
once,TRBJ2-5,TRBV10-3,TRBD1,TGTGCCATCGCGGACGGGACAGAACAAGAGACCCAGTACTTC,CAIADGTEQETQYF
few,TRBJ1-2,TRBV9,TRBD1,TGTGCCAGCAGCGTAGGTCGACAGGGTCACGGCTACACCTTC,CASSVGRQGHGYTF
-,TRBJ1-2,TRBV6-5,-,TGTGCCAGCTGGTATCCCGGCTATGGCTACACCTTC,CASWYPGYGYTF
-,TRBJ2-2,TRBV6-5,TRBD1,TGTGCCAGCAGTTCCCCGGACAGGGGGCTCACCGGGGAGCTGTTTTTT,CASSSPDRGLTGELFF
once,TRBJ1-2,TRBV2,TRBD1,TGTGCCAGCAGCAACCTCCGGGACAGGGGGTATGGCTACACCTTC,CASSNLRDRGYGYTF
once,TRBJ2-7,TRBV4-1,TRBD1,TGCGCCAGCAGCCGACCGGGACAGGGGGCAGGCGAGCAGTACTTC,CASSRPGQGAGEQYF
-,TRBJ1-5,TRBV30,TRBD1,TGTGCCTGGAGTGTCGCTCGGACAGGTCTTAGCAATCAGCCCCAGCATTTT,CAWSVARTGLSNQPQHF
-,TRBJ2-1,TRBV15,-,TGTGCCACCAGCAGAGGAGACATTCACCTCGGACAGTTCTTC,CATSRGDIHLGQFF
-,TRBJ2-3,TRBV6-1,-,TGTGCCAGCAGTGAAGGGCGGGTCACAGATACGCAGTATTTT,CASSEGRVTDTQYF
-,TRBJ1-1,TRBV7-9,-,TGTGCCAGCAGCTTAAACAGCGGGGCCACTGAAGCTTTCTTT,CASSLNSGATEAFF
-,TRBJ1-4,TRBV6-5,TRBD1,TGTGCCAGCAGGACCTTGGACAGGGACGAAAAACTGTTTTTT,CASRTLDRDEKLFF
-,TRBJ2-3,TRBV5-1,-,TGCGCCAGCAGCCTGACACGGGATACGCAGTATTTT,CASSLTRDTQYF
-,TRBJ2-5,TRBV27,-,TGTGCCAGCAGTTTATGTTTCGGGAGGTGGGGGGGGGCTCGTCAAGAGACCCAGTACTTC,CASSLCFGRWGGARQETQYF
-,TRBJ2-7,TRBV19,-,TGTGCCAGTAGCCGACAGGTAGCCTACGAGCAGTACTTC,CASSRQVAYEQYF
-,TRBJ1-5,TRBV19,-,TGTGCCAGTAGTAAGCGGCTGAGCAATCAGCCCCAGCATTTT,CASSKRLSNQPQHF
-,TRBJ2-2,TRBV7-9,TRBD2,TGTGCCAGCAGGACGGGACTAGCGGGAGAGGTTGGTACCGGGGAGCTGTTTTTT,CASRTGLAGEVGTGELFF
-,TRBJ2-1,TRBV30,TRBD1,TGTGCCTGGAGTTCGGACAGGGGGTTCAACAATGAGCAGTTCTTC,CAWSSDRGFNNEQFF